Listed below are T cell receptor beta chains from one sample, sequenced in a study of human T cells and chemical hapten exposure. A single record per CDR3 protein comes from TCRdb applying MiXCR to the RACE reads. This sample yields some 91,000 distinct CDR3 sequences, of which 27% are seen a single time; 10% belongs to the top ten. Source: whole blood, taken in connection with sensitization to the hapten diphenylcyclopropenone (DPC). The receptors originated from a man aged 40-49 years with alopecia areata. Some clones in this sample may be carry-over from other donors' samples. CDR3s include the opening cysteine and the closing phenylalanine or tryptophan. The order of the fields is clone size, J gene, V gene, D gene, CDR3 DNA, CDR3 protein. A D gene is named only where the DNA matches it firmly. A clone size is listed for some rows: how often the clone was seen (once, few, many), or a class if it is expanded.

clone size: few
J gene: TRBJ1-1
V gene: TRBV5-1
D gene: TRBD1
CDR3 DNA: TGCGCCAGCACCCCCGGCCAGGGGGCGGGTCGGACTGAAGCTTTCTTT
CDR3 protein: CASTPGQGAGRTEAFF

clone size: few
J gene: TRBJ2-7
V gene: TRBV20-1
D gene: .
CDR3 DNA: TGCAGTGCTAGAGAAGATTTAACCGTTAGCTCCTACGAGCAGTACTTC
CDR3 protein: CSAREDLTVSSYEQYF

clone size: .
J gene: TRBJ2-3
V gene: TRBV7-2
D gene: TRBD1
CDR3 DNA: TGTGCCAGCAGCTTAGCGCCAGGGGGCGCAGCGGATACGCAGTATTTT
CDR3 protein: CASSLAPGGAADTQYF

clone size: .
J gene: TRBJ2-7
V gene: TRBV10-1
D gene: .
CDR3 DNA: TGCGCCAGCAGTGCAGGGGGACTACCCTACGAGCAGTACTTC
CDR3 protein: CASSAGGLPYEQYF

clone size: .
J gene: TRBJ2-7
V gene: TRBV16
D gene: TRBD1
CDR3 DNA: TGTGCCAGCAGCCCATCAGGGGGAGCCTACGAGCAGTACTTC
CDR3 protein: CASSPSGGAYEQYF

clone size: few
J gene: TRBJ1-4
V gene: TRBV12-3/TRBV12-4
D gene: .
CDR3 DNA: TGTGCCAGCACCCCCAGGCCAAGCGAAAAACTGTTTTTT
CDR3 protein: CASTPRPSEKLFF

clone size: few
J gene: TRBJ2-2
V gene: TRBV7-3
D gene: TRBD1
CDR3 DNA: TGTGCCAGCAGAGCAGGACAGGGGAACACCGGGGAGCTGTTTTTT
CDR3 protein: CASRAGQGNTGELFF

clone size: .
J gene: TRBJ2-1
V gene: TRBV4-1
D gene: .
CDR3 DNA: TGCGCCAGCAGCCAAGAAGGCGGGGTCCCCTACAATGAGCAGTTCTTC
CDR3 protein: CASSQEGGVPYNEQFF

clone size: few
J gene: TRBJ2-3
V gene: TRBV10-3
D gene: TRBD2
CDR3 DNA: TGTGCCATCAGTGAGTCGATTGGGACTAGCGGGAAAGATACGCAGTATTTT
CDR3 protein: CAISESIGTSGKDTQYF

clone size: .
J gene: TRBJ1-6
V gene: TRBV20-1
D gene: TRBD1
CDR3 DNA: TGCAGTGCCAGAGAGGTGGGACAGAATAATTCACCCCTCCACTTT
CDR3 protein: CSAREVGQNNSPLHF

clone size: .
J gene: TRBJ1-6
V gene: TRBV5-4
D gene: TRBD1
CDR3 DNA: TGTGCCAGCAGCTCCGGGACAGGGGTTTATAATTCACCCCTCCACTTT
CDR3 protein: CASSSGTGVYNSPLHF

clone size: few
J gene: TRBJ2-3
V gene: TRBV19
D gene: TRBD2
CDR3 DNA: TGTGCCAGTAGTATAGTCGGACTAGCGGGAGCAACCACAGATACGCAGTATTTT
CDR3 protein: CASSIVGLAGATTDTQYF

clone size: .
J gene: TRBJ2-4
V gene: TRBV7-9
D gene: TRBD1
CDR3 DNA: TGTGCCAGCAGCTCGGGACAGGGAAACATTCAGTACTTC
CDR3 protein: CASSSGQGNIQYF

clone size: few
J gene: TRBJ1-5
V gene: TRBV7-2
D gene: .
CDR3 DNA: TGTGCCAGCAGCTTAAGAACCCCAGGGCCCAATCAGCCCCAGCATTTT
CDR3 protein: CASSLRTPGPNQPQHF

clone size: .
J gene: TRBJ2-5
V gene: TRBV5-6
D gene: TRBD2
CDR3 DNA: TGTGCCAGCAGCTTGGTGTTTTCCGGGACTAGCGGGAGTCGGCAAGAGACCCAGTACTTC
CDR3 protein: CASSLVFSGTSGSRQETQYF

clone size: few
J gene: TRBJ1-5
V gene: TRBV27
D gene: .
CDR3 DNA: TGTGCCAGCAGTTTAAGTTGGACAGAGAATCAGCCCCAGCATTTT
CDR3 protein: CASSLSWTENQPQHF

clone size: .
J gene: TRBJ2-7
V gene: TRBV28
D gene: .
CDR3 DNA: TGTGCCAGCAGTTTAACAGGGACCGACGAGCAGTACTTC
CDR3 protein: CASSLTGTDEQYF

clone size: few
J gene: TRBJ2-7
V gene: TRBV10-3
D gene: .
CDR3 DNA: TGTGCCATCAGGCTTCGAGGCGACTCCTACGAGCAGTACTTC
CDR3 protein: CAIRLRGDSYEQYF

clone size: .
J gene: TRBJ2-5
V gene: TRBV6-5
D gene: .
CDR3 DNA: TGTGCCAGCAGTTACTCGTTCACGGCAGGGCAAGAGACCCAGTACTTC
CDR3 protein: CASSYSFTAGQETQYF

clone size: .
J gene: TRBJ2-7
V gene: TRBV4-2
D gene: TRBD2
CDR3 DNA: TGTGCCAGCAGCCAGGGGGACTACTCCTACGAGCAGTACTTC
CDR3 protein: CASSQGDYSYEQYF

clone size: few
J gene: TRBJ2-7
V gene: TRBV14
D gene: .
CDR3 DNA: TGTGCCAGCAGCCAAGAGTATGCGGGCTTTAGAAGTGGATACGAGCAGTACTTC
CDR3 protein: CASSQEYAGFRSGYEQYF

clone size: .
J gene: TRBJ1-2
V gene: TRBV27
D gene: .
CDR3 DNA: TGTGCCAGCAGTTTATCGGCGGGGGACTATGGCTACACCTTC
CDR3 protein: CASSLSAGDYGYTF

clone size: few
J gene: TRBJ2-3
V gene: TRBV12-3/TRBV12-4
D gene: TRBD1
CDR3 DNA: TGTGCCAGCAGGCGGGACAGGGGGCCTGATACGCAGTATTTT
CDR3 protein: CASRRDRGPDTQYF

clone size: .
J gene: TRBJ2-7
V gene: TRBV27
D gene: TRBD2
CDR3 DNA: TGTGCCAGCAGTTTAAGGAGACTAGCGGAGAAAGGCGGCGAGCAGTACTTC
CDR3 protein: CASSLRRLAEKGGEQYF

clone size: .
J gene: TRBJ2-7
V gene: TRBV7-2
D gene: .
CDR3 DNA: TGTGCCAGCAGCTTAGTCGGCCGAGGAAGCGAGCAGTACTTC
CDR3 protein: CASSLVGRGSEQYF

clone size: few
J gene: TRBJ1-4
V gene: TRBV21-1
D gene: .
CDR3 DNA: TGTGCCAGCAGCAAAGCTGCGGGATGGACTCTCGAGGGAAGGATTAATGAGGGTGTACTGTTTTTT
CDR3 protein: CASSKAAGWTLEGRINEGVLFF

clone size: few
J gene: TRBJ2-1
V gene: TRBV4-1
D gene: .
CDR3 DNA: TGCGCCAGCAGCCAAGATTCTGTTTCACCCAGGAGGTACAATGAGCAGTTCTTC
CDR3 protein: CASSQDSVSPRRYNEQFF

clone size: .
J gene: TRBJ2-7
V gene: TRBV9
D gene: .
CDR3 DNA: TGTGCCAGCAGCGTAGGGTTAGCGGAGGGGCAGTACTTC
CDR3 protein: CASSVGLAEGQYF

clone size: .
J gene: TRBJ2-3
V gene: TRBV6-2/TRBV6-3
D gene: TRBD2
CDR3 DNA: TGTGCCAGCAGTGACCGTAGGACTAGCGGCACAGATACGCAGTATTTT
CDR3 protein: CASSDRRTSGTDTQYF

clone size: .
J gene: TRBJ2-1
V gene: TRBV20-1
D gene: .
CDR3 DNA: TGCAGTGCTAGCCTCGGGAGTGTCGACAATGAGCAGTTCTTC
CDR3 protein: CSASLGSVDNEQFF

clone size: few
J gene: TRBJ1-1
V gene: TRBV5-5
D gene: TRBD1
CDR3 DNA: TGTGCCAGCAGCTTCCGGACAGGGGTTGGGACTGAAGCTTTCTTT
CDR3 protein: CASSFRTGVGTEAFF

clone size: .
J gene: TRBJ2-5
V gene: TRBV29-1
D gene: .
CDR3 DNA: TGCAGCGTCCAGGCATTCCAAGAGACCCAGTACTTC
CDR3 protein: CSVQAFQETQYF